This T cell receptor beta chain appears in the sequencing data of a study of CD8 T cells in ankylosing spondylitis. The study, taken as a whole, reports: Blood from ankylosing spondylitis patients appeared to carry a characteristic roughly 8-variant TCR beta motif. Relatively scarce in peripheral blood, disease-linked clones were CD8+. Clones linked to disease were reported to show significant enrichment in matched ankylosing spondylitis synovial fluid. Reports of some motif variants in reactive arthritis synovial fluid and blood predate this one.

CDR3 length: 13 amino acids. Trimming removed 10 bases at V and 2 bases at J, with 14 bases between. This clonotype was picked up a small number of times. Its specificity is unknown. A quantitative 5'-RACE method, one with molecular barcodes, was used to make TCR beta libraries. TCRdb re-called the 5' RACE reads with MiXCR, one entry per CDR3 protein. The table lists hundreds of thousands of distinct CDR3 sequences, 9.5% to 15% of them singletons. The origin of this receptor is a male donor with ankylosing spondylitis. The rearrangement links TRBV12-3 or TRBV12-4 to TRBJ1-2; a weak D match, TRBD1 (6 bases). Source material: blood, either unsorted or a sorted T cell fraction (not recorded which). In DNA, the CDR3 is TGTGCCACTCAACAGGGATCAAACTATGGCTACACCTTC. Translating it yields CATQQGSNYGYTF.